This T cell receptor (beta chain) was retrieved from a study of OX40 agonist ivuxolimab in advanced cancers. Study details: Patients took ivuxolimab, an agonistic anti-OX40 (CD134) antibody.

This CDR3 comprises 14 residues. Trimming took 2 bases from V and 4 from J; bases not matched to a gene: 3. Germline values: CDR1 SGHTA, CDR2 FQGNSA. Libraries were prepared by immunoSEQ multiplex PCR; TCRdb keeps only in-frame clonotypes and omits some of them. The repertoire holds around 38,000 clones, with approximately 86% as singletons. This clonotype was obtained from an adult with an advanced solid tumor such as melanoma, head and neck, liver or kidney cancer. The sequencing used CD4+ or CD8+ T cells sorted from blood, collected in a trial of the OX40 agonist ivuxolimab. The genes are TRBV7-2 and TRBJ2-5; 8 bases agree with TRBD2. CDR3 region: CASSLSSGVETQYF. The CDR3 DNA is TGTGCCAGCAGCTTAAGTAGCGGGGTAGAGACCCAGTACTTC.